This T cell receptor beta chain comes out of a study of PD-1 blockade in classical Hodgkin lymphoma. V dropped 5 bases and J dropped 5 bases, with 13 bases sitting between them. The CDR3 contains 13 residues. Germline CDR1 SGHDN, CDR2 FVKESK. The table came from immunoSEQ multiplex PCR; TCRdb's copy has only in-frame clones and leaves some out. The table has 60,000 to 75,000 clones, 90% seen once; the top ten hold around 8.9%. Relapse was seen in all patients after autologous stem cell transplantation, and brentuximab vedotin exposure was variable. The clonotype comes from a human donor with classical Hodgkin lymphoma. The material sequenced was peripheral blood mononuclear cells (PBMCs), taken at baseline. The chain has TRBV14 and TRBJ2-7; possibly TRBD1 for D (5 bases). The CDR3 DNA reads as TGTGCCAGCAGCAATAGACAGTTTAACGAGCAGTACTTC. Translated, it gives CASSNRQFNEQYF. Based on the CDR3 plus reference TRBV14 and TRBJ2-7, the full variable domain is EAGVTQFPSHSVIEKGQTVTLRCDPISGHDNLYWYRRVMGKEIKFLLHFVKESKQDESGMPNNRFLAERTGGTYSTLKVQPAELEDSGVYFCASSNRQFNEQYFGPGTRLTVT.